The 19 T cell receptor beta chains given below trace back to one sample, sequenced in a study of cytotoxic CD8 clonotypes in ibrutinib-treated CLL (dated by TCRdb to about 2021). The time point label here, explained by the study, means: eleven to twelve months on ibrutinib. Receptor amplification or capture employed the immunoSEQ multiplex PCR assay. Here the immuneACCESS table is served through TCRdb, limited to in-frame sequences with V and J called. Missing clones are a known gap in these copies; in checked studies unresolved V genes cover under half, and the rest lacks a known reason. Here the sample has about 70,000 clones; 90% occur a single time. Jointly, the top ten make up approximately 3% of the sample. Specimen: PBMCs, collected after 12 months of ibrutinib treatment. Receptor source: a human donor with chronic lymphocytic leukemia.

The gene calls are TRBV5-5 and TRBJ2-7; the match to TRBD1 covers 11 bases. J lost 2 bases, V lost 0 bases, and 7 bases had no gene match. Germline V gene lookup returns CDR1 SGHKS and CDR2 YYEKEE (reference sequence). The CDR3 runs to 17 residues. DNA for the CDR3: TGTGCCAGCAGCTTGGGCCCCGGGACAGGGGGAGCCTACGAGCAGTACTTC. This translates into CASSLGPGTGGAYEQYF.

This clone was seen a handful of times. This rearrangement joins TRBV28 to TRBJ1-5; TRBD1 agrees at 7 bases. The length of the CDR3 is 17 residues. CDR1 and CDR2 (germline): MDHEN, SYDVKM. V lost 2 bases and J lost 11; bases outside the gene matches: 18. The CDR3 sequence: CASSLLRGQWVILSQHF. CDR3 nucleotides: TGTGCCAGCAGTTTACTGAGGGGACAGTGGGTGATATTGTCCCAGCATTTT.

The chain carries TRBV5-6 and TRBJ2-7; D gene ambiguous. V was trimmed by 1 base and J by 3 bases, leaving 2 bases between them. Germline V gives CDR1 SGHDT, CDR2 YYEEEE. This CDR3 spans 11 amino acids. The CDR3 protein is CASSLRYEQYF. CDR3 DNA sequence: TGTGCCAGCAGCTTGCGCTACGAGCAGTACTTC.

The DNA of the CDR3 is TGTGCCAGCAGCTTACCGAGGTTGGGCGCTCGTGAGCAGTTCTTC. Translating it yields CASSLPRLGAREQFF. This chain links TRBV7-8 with TRBJ2-1; D remains ambiguous. Germline V gene sequence: CDR1 SGHVS, CDR2 FQNEAQ. CDR3 length: 15 residues. Trimming stripped 2 bases from V and 9 bases from J, with 17 bases between.

V is TRBV9 and J is TRBJ2-1; tentatively, D is TRBD2 (7 bases). CDR1 and CDR2 (germline): SGDLS, YYNGEE. The length of the CDR3 is 16 residues. The germline V and J ends were trimmed by 3 bases and 5 bases, with 18 bases remaining between them. The CDR3 nucleotides read TGTGCCAGCAGCGCAGTGGGCACAGGGAGGGACAATGAGCAGTTCTTC. Encoded protein: CASSAVGTGRDNEQFF.

V gene TRBV13 combines with J gene TRBJ2-3, with TRBD2 identical over 14 bases. The trim removed 2 bases at V and 5 bases at J, leaving 3 bases unmatched. The CDR3 has 16 residues. The germline V gene has CDR1 PRHDT and CDR2 FYEKMQ (reference sequence). The CDR3 sequence: CASSLLGTSGRDTQYF. The CDR3 region has the DNA TGTGCCAGCAGCTTACTAGGGACTAGCGGGAGAGATACGCAGTATTTT.

V gene TRBV28 combines with J gene TRBJ2-7; 10 nucleotides align to TRBD1. The CDR3 runs 17 residues. J was trimmed by 3 bases and V by 1 base; bases with no gene match: 9. Germline lookup yields CDR1 MDHEN and CDR2 SYDVKM. The CDR3 sequence is CASSLLGNRDRGYEQYF. The CDR3 coding sequence is TGTGCCAGCAGTTTATTAGGTAACCGGGACAGGGGCTACGAGCAGTACTTC.

The chain couples TRBV13 to TRBJ2-5, with 9 positions matching TRBD1. In germline, CDR1 is PRHDT, CDR2 FYEKMQ (reference sequence). The CDR3 length is 13 residues. The J segment lost 7 bases and the V segment lost 4 bases, leaving 4 bases of the junction unmatched. CDR3 in amino acids: CASSSGQGGTQYF. The DNA of the CDR3 is TGTGCCAGCAGCTCGGGACAGGGCGGGACCCAGTACTTC. The variable domain in full, completed from reference TRBV13 and TRBJ2-5, reads AAGVIQSPRHLIKEKRETATLKCYPIPRHDTVYWYQQGPGQDPQFLISFYEKMQSDKGSIPDRFSAQQFSDYHSELNMSSLELGDSALYFCASSSGQGGTQYFGPGTRLLVL.

V usage is TRBV2 and J usage is TRBJ2-3, with 7 bases that match TRBD2. Germline lookup yields CDR1 SNHLY and CDR2 FYNNEI. The CDR3 runs to 15 residues. V dropped 4 bases and J dropped 2; count of bases not matched to a gene: 6. CDR3 amino acids: CASSVLADPTDTQYF. The CDR3 DNA sequence: TGTGCCAGCAGTGTCCTAGCGGATCCCACAGATACGCAGTATTTT. Together with reference TRBV2 and TRBJ2-3, the CDR3 gives the full variable domain: EPEVTQTPSHQVTQMGQEVILRCVPISNHLYFYWYRQILGQKVEFLVSFYNNEISEKSEIFDDQFSVERPDGSNFTLKIRSTKLEDSAMYFCASSVLADPTDTQYFGPGTRLTVL.

This clone was observed a single time. This chain joins TRBV7-8 and TRBJ1-1, with TRBD1 as a possible D gene (5 bases). In germline, CDR1 is SGHVS, CDR2 FQNEAQ. The V end was cut by 5 bases, the J end by 4 bases, with 11 bases between. This CDR3 comprises 13 residues. This chain's CDR3 is CASSPGVGTEAFF. The CDR3 coding sequence is TGTGCCAGCAGCCCGGGGGTGGGCACTGAAGCTTTCTTT.

This sequence joins TRBV4-2 and TRBJ2-1; no definite D call. The CDR3 has 14 residues. Trimming removed 2 bases from V and 8 bases from J, with 13 bases in between. Germline V gene data show CDR1 as LGHNA and CDR2 as YNFKEQ. CDR3 coding DNA: TGTGCCAGCAGCCAACGGCCCTCCCTTGATGAGCAGTTCTTC. Translation gives CASSQRPSLDEQFF.

The rearrangement links TRBV19 to TRBJ2-4, with D uncertain. The V gene lost 3 bases and the J gene lost 10 bases, with 16 bases spanning the gap. This CDR3 region has 14 residues. Germline CDR1 and CDR2: LNHDA and SQIVND (reference sequence). Here the CDR3 reads CASSILDGRSIQYF. CDR3 nucleotides: TGTGCCAGTAGTATCTTGGACGGACGGTCGATTCAGTACTTC.

The J gene is TRBJ1-1, the V gene TRBV18; D gene unclear. Germline V gene lookup returns CDR1 KGHSH and CDR2 LQKENI. CDR3 length equals 13 residues. V lost 5 bases and J 4 bases, leaving 11 bases between the germline ends. The DNA of the CDR3 is TGTGCCAGCTCATCCGAAGGATTCACTGAAGCTTTCTTT. Encoded protein: CASSSEGFTEAFF.

This chain links TRBV11-2 with TRBJ2-7; 8 bases are shared with TRBD1. The junction had 7 bases not matched to a gene; V was cut back by 6 bases and J by 0 bases. This CDR3 is 15 amino acids long. Germline assignment: CDR1 SGHAT and CDR2 FQNNGV. CDR3: CASSSGTGNSYEQYF. CDR3 DNA sequence: TGTGCCAGCAGTTCCGGGACAGGAAACTCCTACGAGCAGTACTTC.

Concerning this clone itself: The same CDR3 is also encoded by other DNA sequences in this sample. The gene calls are TRBV6-1 and TRBJ1-5; D is unresolved. V lost 4 bases and J lost 0, with 7 bases in between. Germline values: CDR1 MNHNS, CDR2 SASEGT. The CDR3 length is 14 residues. The CDR3 DNA is TGTGCCAGCAGTGTCCATCCTAGCAATCAGCCCCAGCATTTT. This codes for CASSVHPSNQPQHF.

This chain links TRBV5-1 with TRBJ2-1; D remains ambiguous. Germline values: CDR1 SGHRS, CDR2 YFSETQ. The CDR3 spans 14 residues. Trimming cost V 2 bases and J 3 bases, with 9 bases left between them. The CDR3 loop reads CASSFTELYNEQFF. CDR3 coding DNA: TGCGCCAGCAGCTTTACCGAACTCTACAATGAGCAGTTCTTC.

The chain employs TRBV6-5 and TRBJ2-7; 7 bases agree with TRBD2. This CDR3 contains 15 residues. Germline V CDR1 and CDR2: MNHEY, SVGAGI. Losses at the gene ends were 0 bases for V and 3 bases for J; bases not matched to a gene: 5. The CDR3 nucleotides read TGTGCCAGCAGTTACTCGAACGCGGGAGACTACGAGCAGTACTTC. As protein: CASSYSNAGDYEQYF.

The gene calls are TRBV6-1 and TRBJ2-7; possibly TRBD1 or TRBD2 for D (5 bases each). The CDR3 consists of 17 residues. V dropped 0 bases and J dropped 2 bases, with 17 bases sitting between them. CDR1 is MNHNS, CDR2 SASEGT, per germline. CDR3 nucleotide sequence: TGTGCCAGCAGTGAAGCGCCTATAGGGACCTTCACCTACGAGCAGTACTTC. Translating gives CASSEAPIGTFTYEQYF.

This rearrangement joins TRBV7-9 to TRBJ2-1; a weak D match, TRBD2 (6 bases). From germline, CDR1 is SEHNR and CDR2 FQNEAQ (reference sequence). The V end lost 3 bases, the J end lost 5 bases, and 11 bases lay between the germline ends. The CDR3 has 14 residues. The CDR3 protein is CASSFGTQHNEQFF. The CDR3 coding sequence is TGTGCCAGCAGCTTCGGGACTCAACACAATGAGCAGTTCTTC.